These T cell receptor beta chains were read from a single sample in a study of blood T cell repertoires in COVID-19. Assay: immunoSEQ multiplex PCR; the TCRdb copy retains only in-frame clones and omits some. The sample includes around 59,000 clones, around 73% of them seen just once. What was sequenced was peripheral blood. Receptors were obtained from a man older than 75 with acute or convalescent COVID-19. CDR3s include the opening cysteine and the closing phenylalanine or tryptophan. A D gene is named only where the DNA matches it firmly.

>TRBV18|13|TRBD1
CASSPGQNYGYTF
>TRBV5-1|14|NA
CASSQGLRADTQYF
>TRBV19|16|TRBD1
CASSPKDRPGNQPQHF
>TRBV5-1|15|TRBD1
CASSWTGSDTGELFF
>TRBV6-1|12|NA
CASSEAGVELFF
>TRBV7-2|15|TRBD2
CASSFSSGGAFEQYF
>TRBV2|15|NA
CASSAGTKTNQPQHF
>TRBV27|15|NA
CASNSLQAASYEQYF
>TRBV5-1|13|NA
CASSNREYTEAFF
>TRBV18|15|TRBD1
CASSPETGRGFGYTF
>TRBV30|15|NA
CAWSIPTGSTDTQYF
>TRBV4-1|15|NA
CASSQAGVRTDTQYF
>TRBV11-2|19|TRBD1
CASSLYPGTGIGGTGELFF
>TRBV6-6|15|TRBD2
CASSRLSGDVYEQYF
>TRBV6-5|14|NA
CASSYGEGYQPQHF
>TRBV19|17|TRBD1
CASSPGTGTTSNEKLFF
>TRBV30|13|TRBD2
CASETSEGNEQFF
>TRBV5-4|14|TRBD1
CASSSGQDSGEKYF
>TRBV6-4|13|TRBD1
CASSVGQGFEAFF
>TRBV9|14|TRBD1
CASSAIDRVGKLFF
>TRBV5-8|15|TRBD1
CASSRRDRGPTEAFF
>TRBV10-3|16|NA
CAISESRGLTYNEQFF
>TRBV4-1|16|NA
CASTSGGLASYNEQFF
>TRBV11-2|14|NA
CASSPDIPYAEQYF
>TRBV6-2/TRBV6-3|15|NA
CASSQEHSGANVLTF
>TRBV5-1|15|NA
CASSLGGLSYNEQFF
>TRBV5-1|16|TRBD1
CASSRGTDATNEKLFF
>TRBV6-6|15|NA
CASSNPQNILYGYTF